The sequence of this T cell receptor beta chain was determined in a study of early T cells in non-severe SARS-CoV-2 infection. For the study at large: It was bulk RNA from unsorted whole blood that was sequenced, and the chains were unpaired.

The TCR library protocol attached unique molecular identifiers to the individual cDNA molecules. TCRdb analysed the 5' RACE reads with MiXCR anew, one entry per CDR3 protein. In the table there are about 22,000 distinct CDR3 sequences, roughly 3.5% of which are singletons. This clonotype was found many times. Its antigen is unknown. The study, taken as a whole, reports: The VDJdb matching leaned toward anti-spike CD8 responses and overlooked private and CD4 specificities.

Germline V gene lookup returns CDR1 MNHNS and CDR2 SASEGT. CDR3 length: 14 residues. Trimming stripped 1 base from V and 2 bases from J, with 8 bases between. The chain combines TRBV6-1 with TRBJ1-2; TRBD1 is a possible D gene (6 bases). The TCR was taken from an adult who was a healthcare worker with PCR-confirmed SARS-CoV-2 infection or an uninfected control (not recorded which). The sequenced sample was whole blood. The CDR3 DNA follows: TGTGCCAGCAGTGAAGTGGGGGCCAACTATGGCTACACCTTC. This gives the protein CASSEVGANYGYTF.